The subject of this entry is one T cell receptor beta chain. This specimen belongs to a study of T cell repertoires in cytomegalovirus infection. Overall study context: Carrying CMV and the relevant HLA type showed in public TCR beta signatures.

From the reads, TCRdb called clonotypes with MiXCR, one entry per CDR3 protein. The data show around 740,000 distinct CDR3 sequences, about 40% seen once. The CDR3 length is 16 residues. With V trimmed by 0 bases and J by 6 bases, 5 bases remained unmatched. Germline V gene sequence: CDR1 MGHRA, CDR2 YSYEKL. The receptor's source is a human donor in good health (CMV status not recorded). Some clones in this sample may be carry-over from other donors' samples. The rearrangement uses TRBV4-1 and TRBJ2-2; 9 bases are shared with TRBD2. The sample consisted of PBMCs. The CDR3 nucleotides are TGCGCCAGCAGCCAAGAGCTAGCGGGATCATCCGGGGAGCTGTTTTTT. Its translation: CASSQELAGSSGELFF.